This passage covers 18 T cell receptor beta chains from one sample sequenced in a study of tumor and adjacent non-tumor tissue in lung cancer. No cell sorting was done before RNA was extracted from the tissue. This non-tumor lung sample came from over 3 cm beyond the tumor edge. Three rounds of nested PCR, following a modified ARM-PCR protocol, produced the TCRbeta library. TCRdb redid the calling of the multiplex PCR reads with MiXCR, one entry per CDR3 protein. The sample comprises 60,000 or so distinct CDR3 sequences, about 55% of which are singletons, and more than 30% rests with the top ten. The sample comprised distant non-tumor lung tissue. The source is a man aged 65 to 85 with non-small cell lung cancer.

Points on this clonotype: A clone one base away is much larger, so this may be a read error. The rearrangement links TRBV6-5 to TRBJ2-7; 7 nucleotides align to TRBD1. Germline V CDR1 and CDR2: MNHEY, SVGAGI. Trimming at V came to 0 bases and at J to 2 bases, leaving 4 bases not matched to a gene. This CDR3 comprises 15 residues. The CDR3: CASSYSLGGPYEQYF. CDR3 nucleotide sequence: TGTGCCAGCAGTTACTCCCTAGGGGGCCCCTACGAGCAGTACTTC.

A word on this clonotype: This could be a read error, since a much larger clone is one nucleotide away. The V gene is TRBV12-3 or TRBV12-4, the J gene TRBJ2-1; no clear D. This CDR3 comprises 13 residues. CDR3 nucleotides: TGTGCCAGCAGTTTAATGAGCTACAATGAGCATTTCTTC. This codes for CASSLMSYNEHFF.

This clonotype was seen at least ten times. The V gene is TRBV5-5, the J gene TRBJ1-2; D not certain. The CDR3 has 13 residues. Germline assignment: CDR1 SGHKS and CDR2 YYEKEE (reference sequence). V gave up 4 bases and J gave up 8 bases, with 15 bases separating them. CDR3 sequence reads: CASSTDGGRGYTF. CDR3 nucleotide sequence: TGTGCCAGCAGCACGGACGGAGGTCGAGGCTACACCTTC.

Turning to this clonotype: A much larger clonotype is one base distant, so this may be a read error. The chain carries TRBV5-1 and TRBJ2-2; TRBD1 agrees at 10 bases. The CDR3 extends over 17 amino acids. Germline V CDR1 and CDR2: SGHRS, YFSETQ. The CDR3 is CVSSLGPTGGRNGELFF. The CDR3, as DNA: TGCGTCAGCAGCTTGGGGCCGACAGGGGGCCGCAACGGGGAGCTGTTTTTT. The variable domain in full, with the rest retrieved from reference TRBV5-1 and TRBJ2-2, is KAGVTQTPRYLIKTRGQQVTLSCSPISGHRSVSWYQQTPGQGLQFLFEYFSETQRNKGNFPGRFSGRQFSNSRSEMNVSTLELGDSALYLCVSSLGPTGGRNGELFFGEGSRLTVL.

This clonotype has ten or more counts. The chain couples TRBV11-2 to TRBJ2-2; TRBD1 aligns across 7 bases. Trimming removed 2 bases from V and 5 bases from J; junction bases left unmatched: 5. This CDR3 has 15 residues. Germline V gene sequence: CDR1 SGHAT, CDR2 FQNNGV. CDR3 amino acids: CASSLRQGPTGELFF. The CDR3 nucleotides are TGTGCCAGCAGCTTAAGACAGGGACCGACCGGGGAGCTGTTTTTT.

Note on this clonotype: A much larger clone is a single base away; this may be a read error. This chain links TRBV10-3 with TRBJ2-3; no definite D call. CDR1 is ENHRY and CDR2 is SYGVKD in the germline V gene. The CDR3 covers 13 residues. The V end lost 6 bases, the J end lost 2 bases, and 9 bases lay between the germline ends. The DNA for the CDR3 is TGTGCCATCAGAGGCACCAACACAGATACGCAGTATTTT. This translates into CAIRGTNTDTQYF.

The rearrangement uses TRBV28 and TRBJ2-7; no definite D call. Germline values: CDR1 MDHEN, CDR2 SYDVKM. The CDR3 extends over 14 amino acids. Deletions cut 4 bases from V and 0 bases from J, with 10 bases between. The CDR3 DNA reads as TGTGCCAGCAGTTCATCGGTTAGCTCCTACGAGCAGTACTTC. Translation: CASSSSVSSYEQYF.

The CDR3: CASGPRTGKETQYF. In DNA form, the CDR3 reads TGTGCCAGCGGGCCCCGGACAGGGAAAGAGACCCAGTACTTC. The chain has TRBV28 and TRBJ2-5, with 8 bases matching TRBD1. The CDR3 covers 14 residues. V shed 8 bases, J shed 3 bases, and the junction held 8 bases outside the gene matches. Germline loops: CDR1 MDHEN, CDR2 SYDVKM.

Turning to this clonotype: It may be a read error: a sequence one base away is much more abundant. This chain uses TRBV19 with TRBJ2-1; 11 nucleotides match TRBD1. The CDR3 totals 17 residues. The germline V gene has CDR1 LNHDA and CDR2 SQIVND (reference sequence). The CDR3 region is CASSIRNLDRGHGEQLF. The CDR3 DNA reads as TGTGCCAGTAGCATCCGGAATCTGGACAGGGGGCACGGTGAGCAGCTCTTC.

Note on this clonotype: This likely comes from a read error, as the CDR3 has no conserved phenylalanine or tryptophan at its end. The CDR3 DNA is TGTGCCAGCAGGACACAGGGTTACTATTGCTACACCATC. Translation: CASRTQGYYCYTI. This rearrangement joins TRBV6-2 or TRBV6-3 to TRBJ1-2; a weak D match, TRBD1 (6 bases). Germline V gene sequence: CDR1 MNHEY, CDR2 SVGEGT. The CDR3 sequence is 13 residues long.

On this clonotype: This sequence may be a read error, since a much larger clone differs from it by one base. No conserved phenylalanine or tryptophan is present at the end of the CDR3, so a read error is the likely explanation. The chain combines TRBV29-1 with TRBJ1-2, with TRBD1 matching over 8 bases. The CDR3 runs to 14 residues. V was pared by 7 bases and J by 3 bases, with 10 bases of the junction left unmatched. Germline V CDR1 and CDR2: SQVTM, ANQGSEA. The chain's CDR3 is CSASGQGEDYGYTY. In DNA, the CDR3 is TGCAGCGCTTCCGGACAGGGCGAGGACTATGGCTACACCTAC.

About this clonotype itself: It may be a read error: a sequence one base away is much more abundant. Here the CDR3 DNA reads TGTGCCAGCAGCTTGGGGCCTAGCGGGATCTACGGGCAGTACTTC. Its translation: CASSLGPSGIYGQYF. The V gene is TRBV5-5, the J gene TRBJ2-7, with 9 bases lining up with TRBD2. Germline-derived CDR1 and CDR2 are SGHKS and YYEKEE (reference sequence). The CDR3 runs to 15 residues.

About this clonotype: One junction end disagrees with the germline gene, perhaps due to a read error. This chain connects TRBV11-3 to TRBJ2-5, with 10 positions matching TRBD2. Germline V gene lookup returns CDR1 SGHNT and CDR2 YENEEA. This CDR3 contains 17 residues. CDR3 coding DNA: TGTCCCAGCAGCTCGGGGAGGCTAGCGGGAGTACAAGAGACCCAGTACTTC. It specifies CPSSSGRLAGVQETQYF.

In regard to this clonotype: An end of the junction differs from the germline gene, which may be a read error. V is TRBV16 and J is TRBJ1-4; D remains unclear. The CDR3 is 15 amino acids. In germline, CDR1 is KGHSY, CDR2 FQNENV. CDR3 bases: TGTGGCAGCAGCCAAAATGGTGTAACTAATGAAAAACTGTTTTTT. This sequence encodes CGSSQNGVTNEKLFF. Full variable domain (remainder filled in from reference TRBV16 and TRBJ1-4): GEEVAQTPKHLVRGEGQKAKLYCAPIKGHSYVFWYQQVLKNEFKFLISFQNENVFDETGMPKERFSAKCLPNSPCSLEIQATKLEDSAVYFCGSSQNGVTNEKLFFGSGTQLSVL.

Points on this clonotype: Given a much more abundant clone one base away, this may be a read error. V usage is TRBV20-1 and J usage is TRBJ2-3; D unclear. Germline lookup yields CDR1 DFQATT and CDR2 SNEGSKA (reference sequence). The CDR3 consists of 11 residues. Deletions cut 3 bases from V and 6 bases from J, with 7 bases between. CDR3 coding DNA: TGCAGTGCTAGCCCATCGGATACGCAGTATTTT. Translating it yields CSASPSDTQYF.

In its sample, this clonotype was seen a few times. The chain carries TRBV5-1 and TRBJ1-3; D might be TRBD1 (6 bases). V shed 4 bases and J shed 0 bases, with 8 bases lying between them. The CDR3 is made up of 14 amino acids. Germline CDR1 SGHRS, CDR2 YFSETQ. DNA of the CDR3: TGCGCCAGCAGCCCGGGACACTCTGGAAACACCATATATTTT. Protein product: CASSPGHSGNTIYF.

In this sample, this clonotype turned up once. At one of its ends the junction is not consistent with the germline gene, which may arise from a read error. The chain recombines TRBV20-1 with TRBJ2-2; 7 bases map to TRBD1. The length of the CDR3 is 15 residues. Germline loops: CDR1 DFQATT, CDR2 SNEGSKA (reference sequence). CDR3 region: CSARPRQGWTGELLF. DNA of the CDR3: TGCAGTGCTAGACCTCGACAGGGATGGACCGGGGAGCTGTTATTT.

This clonotype was observed at least ten times. The chain employs TRBV20-1 and TRBJ2-5, with a tentative D call TRBD1 (6 bases). Deletions cut 0 bases from V and 5 bases from J, with 19 bases between. There are 16 residues in the CDR3. Germline CDR1 DFQATT, CDR2 SNEGSKA (reference sequence). CDR3 protein: CSARDLLQGSVETQYF. The CDR3 bases are TGCAGTGCTAGAGATCTCCTACAGGGTTCGGTGGAGACCCAGTACTTC.